This T cell receptor (beta chain) was retrieved from a study of identical twins. Findings of the study overall: A lower insertion count was a feature of abundant cord blood beta clonotypes, with no such feature in memory repertoires. The analysis was cross-sectional rather than longitudinal within donors.

TCRdb fed the 5' RACE reads into MiXCR, producing one record per CDR3 protein. In the table there are around 550,000 distinct CDR3 sequences, roughly 15% of which are singletons. As regards this clonotype: Antigen specificity is unknown.

The sample was also linked to a second study, of yellow fever vaccine responses in identical twins.

The clonotype originates from a woman between 18 and 29 years old in good health. The sample consisted of CD4+ T cells sorted from blood.

CDR3 protein: CASRYSGSGEQYF. The DNA of the CDR3 is TGTGCCAGCAGGTATAGCGGGAGTGGCGAGCAGTACTTC. This chain links TRBV12-3 or TRBV12-4 with TRBJ2-7, with 9 bases lining up with TRBD2. V was pared by 6 bases and J by 6 bases, with 6 bases of the junction left unmatched. The CDR3 contains 13 residues.